This is a list of T cell receptor beta chains from one sample in a study of shared clonotypes between healthy human individuals. TCRdb keeps only in-frame clones here, not all; method: immunoSEQ multiplex PCR. In the table there are over 800,000 clones, more than 85% of which are singletons. The sequenced material came from naive CD8+ T cells sorted from blood. The receptors come from a young man in good health. CDR3s leave out the opening cysteine and the closing phenylalanine or tryptophan. The D gene is left open where the match is weak. Only part of the rows carry a size: once, few, many, or a class if the clone is expanded.

cdr3_aa clone_size v_call d_call
ASSGTGGRWGYT - TRBV6-1 TRBD1
ASSLEGQGNGYEQY - TRBV5-6 TRBD1
ASSLGDYEQY - TRBV11-2 -
ASSARLALTDTQY - TRBV10-1 TRBD2
ATQEGTEAF - TRBV27 -
SVFGTSSRQSSYEQY - TRBV29-1 TRBD2
ASSLGVGDQPQH - TRBV7-9 -
ASSQNPQGRGTDTQY - TRBV7-3 -
SVDLLTSGRPRQF once TRBV29-1 TRBD2
ASSLSRDRGPWGNQPQH - TRBV7-9 TRBD1
ASSLRGRTEAF once TRBV14 -
ASSVGTARNTIY - TRBV11-2 TRBD1
ASSLVRGIGTEAF - TRBV11-2 -
ASSSTPEQY - TRBV7-9 -
ASSLTLGEQY - TRBV11-3 -
ASSQDPVSYGYT - TRBV14 -
ASSPTGLNTEAF - TRBV28 -
AWNAGTSGHLEQF - TRBV30 TRBD2
ASSPDRGRTQY - TRBV7-6 TRBD1
ASSPGARDYEQY - TRBV6-5 -
ASRRTGSHEQY once TRBV5-4 TRBD1
ASSFGPVNEQF - TRBV7-2 -
SVYGTVKGEGEGSGANVLT - TRBV29-1 TRBD1
ASSPGPGVDEQY - TRBV5-4 -
ASSLAGAPTRREQY - TRBV5-1 -
ASSQQGGSNTGELF - TRBV6-6 TRBD1
ASSLGNSRGSYEQY - TRBV7-8 -
ASSPTPSGSYEQY - TRBV9 -
ASSFGTGVYEQY - TRBV5-6 TRBD1
ATTTPGQGRTDTQY - TRBV10-3 TRBD1
ASSVGTSHLYNEQF - TRBV9 -
ASSQVARNEQF - TRBV4-1 -
ASSFSGTRSSGAYYNEQF - TRBV7-8 TRBD2
ASRGTDYGYT - TRBV6-5 TRBD1